The 14 T cell receptor beta chains below were found in one sample sequenced in a study of ipilimumab plus nivolumab after autologous stem cell transplantation. TCRdb's copy holds only in-frame clones and misses some; the assay was immunoSEQ multiplex PCR. The sample records about 940 clones, around 70% being singletons. The sample here was PBMCs, taken in a trial of ipilimumab plus nivolumab as post-transplant consolidation. These receptor sequences come from a male donor with primary mediastinal lymphoma.

The chain combines TRBV9 with TRBJ2-1, with D tentatively TRBD2 (5 bases). The CDR3 is made up of 17 amino acids. V lost 4 bases, J lost 5 bases, and 22 bases lay in between. Germline V lookup: CDR1 SGDLS, CDR2 YYNGEE. The CDR3: CASSYVGSWTENNEQFF. The CDR3 DNA reads TGTGCCAGCAGCTACGTAGGTTCATGGACTGAGAACAATGAGCAGTTCTTC.

V and J are TRBV28 and TRBJ2-3; perhaps TRBD1 as D (5 bases). The CDR3 spans 13 residues. The germline V gene has CDR1 MDHEN and CDR2 SYDVKM. Trimming removed 8 bases at V and 4 bases at J, with 13 bases between. The CDR3 DNA reads as TGTGCCAGCCGAGAGCAGGGTTCAGATACGCAGTATTTT. It yields the protein CASREQGSDTQYF.

The chain recombines TRBV11-2 with TRBJ2-5, with D unclear. In germline, CDR1 is SGHAT, CDR2 FQNNGV. This CDR3 comprises 15 residues. Trimming removed 4 bases from V and 4 bases from J, with 16 bases in between. CDR3 nucleotide sequence: TGTGCCAGCAGCTCCATCCTAGTGCAGAGAGAGACCCAGTACTTC. Its translation: CASSSILVQRETQYF.

Here the CDR3 DNA reads TGTGCCAGCGCCGTGGGGGCGGACGGGTTTTTGGTGGGGAATGAGCAGTTCTTC. Protein product: CASAVGADGFLVGNEQFF. J is TRBJ2-1 and V is TRBV5-4; a weak D match, TRBD1 (6 bases). Germline V lookup: CDR1 SGHNT, CDR2 YYREEE (reference sequence). This CDR3 spans 18 amino acids. Trimming left V 7 bases short and J 7 bases short, with 30 bases between. The whole variable domain, remainder taken from reference TRBV5-4 and TRBJ2-1, is ETGVTQSPTHLIKTRGQQVTLRCSSQSGHNTVSWYQQALGQGPQFIFQYYREEENGRGNFPPRFSGLQFPNYSSELNVNALELDDSALYLCASAVGADGFLVGNEQFFGPGTRLTVL.

This clone has a handful of counts. The gene calls are TRBV20-1 and TRBJ2-1, with D unclear. V was clipped by 2 bases and J by 6 bases, with 5 bases between them. Germline CDR1 is DFQATT and CDR2 is SNEGSKA (reference sequence). The CDR3 has 11 residues. This chain's CDR3 is CSARPVNEQFF. The CDR3 region has the DNA TGCAGTGCTAGACCGGTCAATGAGCAGTTCTTC.

This sequence joins TRBV27 and TRBJ2-1, with TRBD1 as a possible D gene (6 bases). The length of the CDR3 is 15 residues. V lost 6 bases to trimming and J lost 0 bases, with 12 bases between them. From germline, CDR1 is MNHEY and CDR2 SMNVEV (reference sequence). The DNA of the CDR3 is TGTGCCAGCAGCCTTACAGGGAGCTCCTACAATGAGCAGTTCTTC. Protein product: CASSLTGSSYNEQFF.

Only one count was recorded for this clone. The J gene is TRBJ2-7, the V gene TRBV6-5; TRBD1 aligns across 7 bases. The junction had 4 bases not matched to a gene; V was cut back by 6 bases and J by 5 bases. This CDR3 is built from 12 residues. Germline assignment: CDR1 MNHEY and CDR2 SVGAGI. CDR3 sequence (DNA): TGTGCCAGCAGCTCTACAGGGGACGAGCAGTACTTC. Translated: CASSSTGDEQYF.

The chain employs TRBV4-1 and TRBJ2-7; 8 positions agree with TRBD2. The CDR3 spans 13 residues. Germline V lookup: CDR1 MGHRA, CDR2 YSYEKL. Trimming took 5 bases from V and 4 from J; bases not matched to a gene: 4. CDR3: CASSARGGYEQYF. CDR3 nucleotides: TGCGCCAGCAGCGCCCGGGGGGGTTACGAGCAGTACTTC.

This clone turned up a few times. The chain employs TRBV10-1 and TRBJ1-1; the match to TRBD1 covers 7 bases. Germline CDR1 reads WNHNN; CDR2 reads SYGVQD (reference sequence). The junction had 9 bases not matched to a gene; V was cut back by 6 bases and J by 5 bases. The CDR3 has 14 amino acids. DNA for the CDR3: TGCGCCAGCAGCGACAGGGCCACCTCAACTGAAGCTTTCTTT. Protein sequence: CASSDRATSTEAFF.

The chain has TRBV7-2 and TRBJ2-3; 10 positions agree with TRBD2. This CDR3 region has 19 residues. The V gene end was trimmed by 5 bases and the J gene end by 4 bases; junction bases not matched to a gene: 18. Germline loops: CDR1 SGHTA, CDR2 FQGNSA. In DNA form, the CDR3 reads TGTGCCAGCAGCACCGCTCCGGAAAGCGGGGGGGCCTGGGCAGATACGCAGTATTTT. It yields the protein CASSTAPESGGAWADTQYF.

The chain links TRBV30 to TRBJ1-4; D gene ambiguous. In germline, CDR1 is GTSNPN, CDR2 SVGIG (reference sequence). The V and J ends lost 2 bases and 8 bases respectively, with 9 bases between them. The CDR3 covers 12 residues. The CDR3 nucleotides read TGTGCCTGGAGTCTCGACCGAGAAAAACTGTTTTTT. It specifies CAWSLDREKLFF.

This clone was seen a few times. The chain employs TRBV9 and TRBJ2-7; TRBD1 matches 8 bases. The V segment lost 4 bases and the J segment 5 bases; nucleotides outside the gene matches: 8. Germline V CDR1 and CDR2: SGDLS, YYNGEE. The CDR3 runs 14 residues. In DNA, the CDR3 is TGTGCCAGCAGCCCTCGACAGGGGACCCACGAGCAGTACTTC. Translation: CASSPRQGTHEQYF.

This clone occurred a few times. The chain has TRBV27 and TRBJ2-7; D not certain. The CDR3 sequence is 15 residues long. Germline lookup yields CDR1 MNHEY and CDR2 SMNVEV (reference sequence). V was clipped by 0 bases and J by 2 bases, with 11 bases between them. CDR3 in DNA: TGTGCCAGCAGTTTATCGAGACCGGTCCCCTACGAGCAGTACTTC. It specifies CASSLSRPVPYEQYF.

The V and J genes are TRBV18 and TRBJ2-1; D is unresolved. The germline V gene has CDR1 KGHSH and CDR2 LQKENI. The CDR3 covers 17 residues. With 0 bases removed from V and 2 bases from J, the gap between germline ends came to 14 bases. In DNA, the CDR3 is TGTGCCAGCTCACCACCGTTACAGTTCAGGCCCTACAATGAGCAGTTCTTC. Protein product: CASSPPLQFRPYNEQFF.